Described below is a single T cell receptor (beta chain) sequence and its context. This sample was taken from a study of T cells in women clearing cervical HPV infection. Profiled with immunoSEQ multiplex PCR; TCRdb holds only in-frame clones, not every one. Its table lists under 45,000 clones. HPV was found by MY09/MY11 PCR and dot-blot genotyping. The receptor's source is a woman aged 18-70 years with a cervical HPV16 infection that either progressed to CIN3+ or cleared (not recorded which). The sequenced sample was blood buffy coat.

CDR3 DNA (partial): TGCAGTGCCCCGTTATTTAGCGAAGGGGGCGATACG. Encoded protein: CSAPLFSEGGDT. The entire CDR3 reads CSAPLFSEGGDTQYF. V usage is TRBV20-1 and J usage is TRBJ2-3; 7 nucleotides agree with TRBD1. Read sequence stops 3 residues before the CDR3 end, and the germline J gene provides the missing end. CDR1 and CDR2 (germline): DFQATT, SNEGSKA (reference sequence). CDR3 length equals 15 residues. The ends lost 6 bases at V and 6 bases at J; junction bases unmatched: 15.